This T cell receptor beta chain was retrieved from a study of blood T cell repertoires in COVID-19. Overall study context: The analysed material was cDNA or gDNA that came from T cells, B-cell-depleted T cells, or PBMCs.

Using immunoSEQ multiplex PCR, the repertoire was profiled, and TCRdb retains in-frame clones only, with some absent. The profile covers 60,000 to 95,000 clones, with about nine tenths appearing a single time and 15% to 20% taken by the ten largest. CDR1 is SGHTA and CDR2 is FQGNSA in the germline V gene. V lost 4 bases and J lost 6, with 13 bases in between. The CDR3 extends over 14 amino acids. The sample taken for sequencing was peripheral blood. V gene TRBV7-2 combines with J gene TRBJ1-5; maybe TRBD1 (6 bases). This receptor was taken from an elderly woman with active or convalescent COVID-19. The CDR3 reads CASSSQGSTQPQHF. The CDR3, as DNA: TGTGCCAGCAGCTCCCAGGGGTCGACTCAGCCCCAGCATTTT.